These 24 T cell receptor beta chains share one sample of origin, sequenced in a study of CD8 T cells in Susac syndrome. Random hexamers were used to reverse transcribe 0.5 to 1 ug of RNA. TCRdb passed the immunoSEQ multiplex PCR reads through MiXCR, listing each CDR3 protein once. The sample carries 130,000 to 150,000 distinct CDR3 sequences, about 94% recorded once. Sequenced input: CD4+ T cells from PBMCs. The receptor source for this set is a human donor with Susac syndrome.

DNA of the CDR3: TGCGCCAGCAGCCGTTCACTCGACAATGAGCAGTTCTTC. Translation gives CASSRSLDNEQFF. The V gene is TRBV4-1, the J gene TRBJ2-1; no firm D call. Germline-derived CDR1 and CDR2 are MGHRA and YSYEKL. V shed 4 bases and J shed 5 bases, with 9 bases lying between them. CDR3 size: 13 residues.

The rearrangement links TRBV9 to TRBJ2-5, with TRBD1 as a possible D gene (6 bases). This CDR3 is 15 amino acids long. V was cut by 4 bases and J by 2 bases, with 15 bases left in between. CDR1 is SGDLS and CDR2 is YYNGEE in the germline V gene. CDR3 sequence: CASSIMTGQQETQYF. In DNA, the CDR3 is TGTGCCAGCAGCATCATGACAGGCCAACAAGAGACCCAGTACTTC.

Remarks on this clonotype: A junction boundary mismatches the germline segment, possibly from a read error. This sequence joins TRBV7-9 and TRBJ2-3, with 12 bases that match TRBD2. The CDR3 sequence is 13 residues long. Germline loops: CDR1 SEHNR, CDR2 FQNEAQ (reference sequence). CDR3 sequence: CASSLAGGNTQYF. The CDR3 bases are TGTGCCAGCAGCCTAGCGGGAGGGAATACGCAGTATTTT.

The chain joins TRBV20-1 to TRBJ2-7, with TRBD2 identical over 7 bases. This CDR3 region has 13 residues. The junction had 8 bases not matched to a gene; V was cut back by 2 bases and J by 7 bases. The germline V gene encodes CDR1 DFQATT and CDR2 SNEGSKA (reference sequence). As DNA, the CDR3 is TGCAGTGCTAGAATGGGCTCGGGAGGAGAGCAGTACTTC. Translating gives CSARMGSGGEQYF.

The rearrangement links TRBV6-5 to TRBJ2-7, with 8 positions matching TRBD1. The CDR3 loop spans 12 amino acids. V was clipped by 5 bases and J by 5 bases; unmatched bases: 2. The germline V gene has CDR1 MNHEY and CDR2 SVGAGI. For the CDR3, the DNA is TGTGCCAGCAGTAGACAGGGGAACGAGCAGTACTTC. It encodes CASSRQGNEQYF.

The J gene is TRBJ2-7, the V gene TRBV20-1, with 8 bases identical to TRBD2. Germline loops: CDR1 DFQATT, CDR2 SNEGSKA (reference sequence). After removal of 5 bases from V and 4 bases from J, the junction contained 10 bases not matched to a gene. This CDR3 has 14 amino acids. CDR3 amino acids: CSAPEREKRYEQYF. Here the CDR3 DNA reads TGCAGTGCTCCAGAGCGGGAGAAGAGGTACGAGCAGTACTTC.

This clonotype was picked up a small number of times. The gene calls are TRBV5-4 and TRBJ2-1; TRBD1 matches at 9 bases. The CDR3 sequence is 15 residues long. V was clipped by 4 bases and J by 2 bases; unmatched bases: 4. Germline CDR1 is SGHNT and CDR2 is YYREEE (reference sequence). The CDR3 spells CASSPDRGAYNEQFF. CDR3 nucleotides: TGTGCCAGCAGCCCGGACAGGGGCGCCTACAATGAGCAGTTCTTC.

The chain couples TRBV24-1 to TRBJ1-1, with no clear D. Germline lookup yields CDR1 KGHDR and CDR2 SFDVKD. The V end lost 3 bases, the J end lost 1 base, and 5 bases lay between the germline ends. There are 13 residues in the CDR3. The CDR3 DNA follows: TGTGCCACCAGTGATCCAGCGAACACTGAAGCTTTCTTT. It is translated as CATSDPANTEAFF.

The CDR3 region has the DNA TGTGCCAGCAGCTCCACAACCTCGAACACTGAAGCTTTCTTT. It specifies CASSSTTSNTEAFF. V and J are TRBV11-2 and TRBJ1-1; D is undetermined. Germline V gives CDR1 SGHAT, CDR2 FQNNGV. The V end was cut by 4 bases, the J end by 1 base, with 10 bases between. The CDR3 covers 14 residues.

This chain joins TRBV3-1 and TRBJ2-3; D might be TRBD2 (5 bases). The CDR3 runs 14 residues. Germline CDR1 and CDR2: LGHDT and YNNKEL (reference sequence). Trimming cost V 1 base and J 8 bases, with 13 bases left between them. This CDR3 is CASSQVARRGTQYF. The DNA of the CDR3 is TGTGCCAGCAGCCAAGTCGCCCGACGGGGTACGCAGTATTTT.

The chain is built from TRBV7-9 and TRBJ1-6, with D unclear. Germline values: CDR1 SEHNR, CDR2 FQNEAQ (reference sequence). Trimming took off 5 bases at V and 11 bases at J, with 10 bases between the two ends. The CDR3 runs 12 residues. The CDR3 DNA reads TGTGCCAGCAGCGACGAATGGACACCCCTCCACTTT. It translates to CASSDEWTPLHF.

The CDR3 DNA reads as TGTGCCAGCACCTCGGGAGGGAGCGGGGAGCTGTTTTTT. Residues: CASTSGGSGELFF. The rearrangement joins TRBV6-1 to TRBJ2-2, with 8 bases lining up with TRBD2. The CDR3 has 13 amino acids. Germline V gene data show CDR1 as MNHNS and CDR2 as SASEGT. J gave up 7 bases and V 7 bases, and 5 bases lay outside the gene matches.

V is TRBV11-2 and J is TRBJ1-1; weak D call: TRBD1 (5 bases). This CDR3 has 14 residues. With 2 bases removed from V and 3 bases from J, the gap between germline ends came to 10 bases. Germline CDR1 and CDR2: SGHAT and FQNNGV. The CDR3 region has the DNA TGTGCCAGCAGCTTAATTGGACAAGACACTGAAGCTTTCTTT. Translated, it gives CASSLIGQDTEAFF.

The CDR3 coding sequence is TGTGCCAGCAGGGCACTATCCGGGTCACAGTTCTTC. Its protein product is CASRALSGSQFF. The chain has TRBV14 and TRBJ2-1, with D uncertain. CDR3 length equals 12 residues. Germline V gene lookup returns CDR1 SGHDN and CDR2 FVKESK. V was cut by 6 bases and J by 13 bases, with 16 bases left in between.

This clonotype was found once. The chain carries TRBV29-1 and TRBJ2-7; D is perhaps TRBD2 (6 bases). Trimming shortened V by 4 bases and J by 1 base, and 17 bases separated the two germline ends. Germline assignment: CDR1 SQVTM and CDR2 ANQGSEA. The CDR3 consists of 15 residues. The CDR3 region is CSVVQRAGSSYEQYF. For the CDR3, the DNA is TGCAGCGTTGTTCAGCGGGCTGGATCTTCCTACGAGCAGTACTTC.

The chain joins TRBV4-1 to TRBJ2-1; no clear D gene. CDR1 and CDR2 (germline): MGHRA, YSYEKL. Trimming shortened V by 0 bases and J by 0 bases, and 6 bases separated the two germline ends. CDR3 length: 15 residues. CDR3 nucleotide sequence: TGCGCCAGCAGCCAAGATCCGGTCTCCTACAATGAGCAGTTCTTC. Translated, it gives CASSQDPVSYNEQFF.

CDR3 bases: TGTGCCAGCAGTGAAAATCGGGGACTAGAGCAGTTCTTC. Residues: CASSENRGLEQFF. The chain is built from TRBV2 and TRBJ2-1; 7 positions match TRBD2. The CDR3 has 13 amino acids. Trimming removed 2 bases from V and 10 bases from J; junction bases left unmatched: 5. Germline V lookup: CDR1 SNHLY, CDR2 FYNNEI.

This sequence joins TRBV20-1 and TRBJ2-5; either TRBD1 or TRBD2 may supply D (6 bases each). This CDR3 spans 14 amino acids. Germline V lookup: CDR1 DFQATT, CDR2 SNEGSKA (reference sequence). Trimming cost V 1 base and J 5 bases, with 14 bases left between them. CDR3 protein: CSARAGGGRETQYF. CDR3 DNA sequence: TGCAGTGCTAGAGCCGGAGGGGGACGGGAGACCCAGTACTTC.

This chain joins TRBV5-1 and TRBJ2-1; 11 bases match TRBD2. V shed 3 bases, J shed 5 bases, and the junction held 7 bases outside the gene matches. CDR3 length: 16 amino acids. CDR1 is SGHRS and CDR2 is YFSETQ in the germline V gene. The CDR3 protein is CASSYHGTSGNNEQFF. The CDR3 DNA reads as TGCGCCAGCAGCTACCACGGGACTAGCGGCAACAATGAGCAGTTCTTC.

The genes are TRBV29-1 and TRBJ2-7; D is unresolved. V lost 3 bases and J 2 bases, leaving 8 bases between the germline ends. The CDR3 is made up of 12 amino acids. Germline V lookup: CDR1 SQVTM, CDR2 ANQGSEA. The chain's CDR3 is CSVEGRTYEQYF. The CDR3 nucleotides read TGCAGCGTTGAGGGCCGAACCTACGAGCAGTACTTC.

The rearrangement links TRBV6-5 to TRBJ1-6; D perhaps matches TRBD1 (5 bases). Germline lookup yields CDR1 MNHEY and CDR2 SVGAGI. Trimming pared 6 bases from V and 8 bases from J, leaving 14 bases between. CDR3 length equals 14 residues. CDR3 DNA sequence: TGTGCCAGCAGCAAAGACGTGGGGGATTCACCCCTCCACTTT. This codes for CASSKDVGDSPLHF.

The CDR3 sequence is CASSPTDGANEKLFF. The CDR3 DNA reads as TGTGCCAGCAGTCCCACGGACGGGGCTAATGAAAAACTGTTTTTT. The chain employs TRBV12-3 or TRBV12-4 and TRBJ1-4; D unresolved. V lost 5 bases and J lost 3, with 13 bases in between. The CDR3 length is 15 residues.

V usage is TRBV4-1 and J usage is TRBJ2-1; TRBD1 might be the D (5 bases). Germline CDR1 and CDR2: MGHRA and YSYEKL. The ends were cut back, 3 bases at V and 7 bases at J, with 13 bases in the middle. This CDR3 is 14 amino acids long. The CDR3 protein is CASSHPPGKNEQFF. CDR3 coding DNA: TGCGCCAGCAGCCACCCCCCAGGGAAAAATGAGCAGTTCTTC.

The rearrangement uses TRBV14 and TRBJ1-1; D gene unclear. Trimming removed 1 base from V and 10 bases from J, with 7 bases in between. CDR1 and CDR2 from the germline V gene are SGHDN and FVKESK. CDR3 length: 11 amino acids. Written as DNA, the CDR3 is TGTGCCAGCAGCCAAGGTCCAATAGCTTTCTTT. This codes for CASSQGPIAFF.